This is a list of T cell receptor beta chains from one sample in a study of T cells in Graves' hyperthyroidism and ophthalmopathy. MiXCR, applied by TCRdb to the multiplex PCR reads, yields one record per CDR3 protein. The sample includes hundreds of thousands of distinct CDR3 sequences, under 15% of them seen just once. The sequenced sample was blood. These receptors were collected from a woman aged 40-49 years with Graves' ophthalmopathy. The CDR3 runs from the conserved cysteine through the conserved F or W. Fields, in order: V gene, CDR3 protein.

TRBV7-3,CASSLTVLETQYF
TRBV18,CASSPELSGETQYF
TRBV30,CAWSTSGSGETQYF
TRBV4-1,CASSRTGTGDRGTEAFF
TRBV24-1,CATSGGTGNEETQYF
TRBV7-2,CASSLGQERREQYF
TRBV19,CASNRGHYEQYF
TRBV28,CASSPPGLAHSYEQYF
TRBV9,CASSVDPGKLFF
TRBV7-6,CASSPGTGDNQPQHF
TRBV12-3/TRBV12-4,CASSLGQRYGYTF
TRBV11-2,CASSSTGGTSHTGELFF
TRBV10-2,CATATSGKETQYF
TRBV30,CAWNPGTGGGYEQYF
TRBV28,CASSPGTGGWEPQHF
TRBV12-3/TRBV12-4,CASSFGSGNFETQYF
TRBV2,CASSETAYEQYF
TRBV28,CASRGIGTPQETQYF
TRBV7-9,CASSFPGAKNIQYF
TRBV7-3,CASSESKAGAVELFF
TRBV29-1,CSVAREGDGEQYF
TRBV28,CASSLGQPPREEQYF